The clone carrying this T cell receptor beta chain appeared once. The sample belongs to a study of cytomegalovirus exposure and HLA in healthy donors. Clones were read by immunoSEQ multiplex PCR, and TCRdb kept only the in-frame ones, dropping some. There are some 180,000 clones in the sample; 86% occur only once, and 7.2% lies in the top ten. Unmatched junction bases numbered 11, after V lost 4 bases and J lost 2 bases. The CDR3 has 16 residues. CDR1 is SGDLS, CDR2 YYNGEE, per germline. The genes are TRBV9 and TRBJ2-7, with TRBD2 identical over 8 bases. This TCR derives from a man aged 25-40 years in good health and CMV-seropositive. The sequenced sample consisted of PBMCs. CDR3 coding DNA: TGTGCCAGCAGCCCCAGCGGGGGATTCGGGCCCTACGAGCAGTACTTC. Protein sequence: CASSPSGGFGPYEQYF.